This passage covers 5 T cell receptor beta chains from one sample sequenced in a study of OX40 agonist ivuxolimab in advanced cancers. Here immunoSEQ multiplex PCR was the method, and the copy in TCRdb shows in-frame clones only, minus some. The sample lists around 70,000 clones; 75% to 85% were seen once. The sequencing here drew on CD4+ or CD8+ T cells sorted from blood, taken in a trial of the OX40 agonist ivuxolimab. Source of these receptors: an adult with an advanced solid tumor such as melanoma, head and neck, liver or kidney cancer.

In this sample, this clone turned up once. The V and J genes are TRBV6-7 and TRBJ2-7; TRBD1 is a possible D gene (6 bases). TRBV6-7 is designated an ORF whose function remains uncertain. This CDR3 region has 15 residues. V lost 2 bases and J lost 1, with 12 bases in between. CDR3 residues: CASSYAAGQSYEQYF. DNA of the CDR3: TGTGCCAGCAGTTACGCAGCCGGACAGTCCTACGAGCAGTACTTC.

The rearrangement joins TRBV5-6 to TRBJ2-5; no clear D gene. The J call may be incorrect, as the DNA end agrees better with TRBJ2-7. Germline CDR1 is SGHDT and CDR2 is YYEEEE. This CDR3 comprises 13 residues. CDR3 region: CASSLEVRGEQYF. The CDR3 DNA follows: TGTGCCAGCAGCTTGGAAGTGAGAGGCGAGCAGTACTTC.

CDR3 region: CASSQGNQPQHF. The CDR3 DNA sequence: TGTGCCAGCAGCCAGGGTAATCAGCCCCAGCATTTT. The rearrangement links TRBV5-5 to TRBJ1-5, with D possibly matching TRBD1 (5 bases). CDR1 is SGHKS, CDR2 YYEKEE, per germline (reference sequence). The V end was cut by 4 bases, the J end by 4 bases, with 6 bases between. This CDR3 has 12 residues. The whole variable domain, remainder taken from reference TRBV5-5 and TRBJ1-5, is DAGVTQSPTHLIKTRGQQVTLRCSPISGHKSVSWYQQVLGQGPQFIFQYYEKEERGRGNFPDRFSARQFPNYSSELNVNALLLGDSALYLCASSQGNQPQHFGDGTRLSIL.

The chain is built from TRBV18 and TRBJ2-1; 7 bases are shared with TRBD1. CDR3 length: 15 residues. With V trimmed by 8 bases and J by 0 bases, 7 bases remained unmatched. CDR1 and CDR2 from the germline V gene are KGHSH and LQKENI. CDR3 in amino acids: CASTTGASSYNEQFF. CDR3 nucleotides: TGTGCCAGCACTACAGGGGCCAGCTCCTACAATGAGCAGTTCTTC.

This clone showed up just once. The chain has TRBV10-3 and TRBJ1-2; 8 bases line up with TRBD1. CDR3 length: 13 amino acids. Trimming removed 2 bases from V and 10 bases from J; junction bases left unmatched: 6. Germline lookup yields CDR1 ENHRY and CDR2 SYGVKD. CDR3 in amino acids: CAISEPDRGAYTF. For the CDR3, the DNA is TGTGCCATCAGTGAGCCCGACAGGGGAGCCTACACCTTC.